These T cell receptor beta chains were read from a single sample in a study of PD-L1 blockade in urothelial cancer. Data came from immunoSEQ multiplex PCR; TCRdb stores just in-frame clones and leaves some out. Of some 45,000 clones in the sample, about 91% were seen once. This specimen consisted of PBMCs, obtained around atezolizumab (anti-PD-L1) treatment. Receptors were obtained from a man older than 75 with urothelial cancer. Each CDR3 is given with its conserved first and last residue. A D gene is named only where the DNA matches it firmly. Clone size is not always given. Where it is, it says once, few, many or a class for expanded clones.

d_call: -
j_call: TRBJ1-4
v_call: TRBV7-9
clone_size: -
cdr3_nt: TGTGCCAGCAGCTTAGCGACAGGAAATAATGAAAAACTGTTTTTT
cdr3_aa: CASSLATGNNEKLFF

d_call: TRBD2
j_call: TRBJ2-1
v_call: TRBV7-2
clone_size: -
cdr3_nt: TGTGCCAGCAGCCTTTCTAGCGGAAATTACAATGAGCAGTTCTTC
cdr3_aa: CASSLSSGNYNEQFF

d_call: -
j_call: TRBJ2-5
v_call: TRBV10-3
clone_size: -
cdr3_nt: TGTGCCATCAGCCCGGGATACGGTGGGGAGACCCAGTACTTC
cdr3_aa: CAISPGYGGETQYF

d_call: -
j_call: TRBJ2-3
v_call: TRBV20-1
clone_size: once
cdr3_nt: TGCAGTGCCCTATCTGCAGATACGCAGTATTTT
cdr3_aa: CSALSADTQYF

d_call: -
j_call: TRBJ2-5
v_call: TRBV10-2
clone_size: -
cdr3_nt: TGCGCCAGCAGTGAGTCTAGGGGCGCGGAGACCCAGTACTTC
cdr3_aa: CASSESRGAETQYF

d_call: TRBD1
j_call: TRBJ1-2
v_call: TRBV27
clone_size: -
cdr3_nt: TGTGCCAGCAGAACAACCGGGACAGGTTATGGCTACACCTTC
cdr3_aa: CASRTTGTGYGYTF

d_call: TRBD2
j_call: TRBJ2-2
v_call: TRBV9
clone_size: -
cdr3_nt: TGTGCCAGCAGCGTCTTAGCGGGGATCACCGGGGAGCTGTTTTTT
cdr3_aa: CASSVLAGITGELFF

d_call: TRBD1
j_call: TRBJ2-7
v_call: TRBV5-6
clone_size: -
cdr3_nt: TGTGCCAGCAGCTTAACTCAGGGACAGGGGAGTCAGGAGCAGTACTTC
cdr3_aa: CASSLTQGQGSQEQYF

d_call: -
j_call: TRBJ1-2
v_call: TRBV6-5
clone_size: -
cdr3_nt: TGTGCCAGCAGTACCGGGGGGGCTAACTATGGCTACACCTTC
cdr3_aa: CASSTGGANYGYTF

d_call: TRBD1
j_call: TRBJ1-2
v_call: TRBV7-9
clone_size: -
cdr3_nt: TGTGCCAGCAGCCTTTCGACAGGGGGCGGCTATGGCTACACCTTC
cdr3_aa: CASSLSTGGGYGYTF

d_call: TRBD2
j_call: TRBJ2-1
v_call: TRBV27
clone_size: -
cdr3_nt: TGTGCCAGCAGTTGGGGGGGACTCAATCACTACAATGAGCAGTTCTTC
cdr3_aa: CASSWGGLNHYNEQFF

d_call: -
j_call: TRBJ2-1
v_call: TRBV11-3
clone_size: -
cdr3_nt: TGTGCCAGCAGCTTCGCAGGGGCCGGTTTCAATGAGCAGTTCTTC
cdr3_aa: CASSFAGAGFNEQFF

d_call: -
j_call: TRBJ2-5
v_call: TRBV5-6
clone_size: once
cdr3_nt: TGTGCCAGCAGCTTAAGCGGTTGGCAAGAGACCCAGTACTTC
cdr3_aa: CASSLSGWQETQYF

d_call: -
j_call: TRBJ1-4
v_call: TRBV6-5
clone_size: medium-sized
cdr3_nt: TGTGCCAGCAGCCCCGCAGTACCTAATGAAAAACTGTTTTTT
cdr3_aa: CASSPAVPNEKLFF

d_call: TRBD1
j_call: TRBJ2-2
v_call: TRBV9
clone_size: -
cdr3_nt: TGTGCCAGCAGCGTAGAAGGAGTGGGGACAGGGCGCTCAAAGAGGAGGGGGACCGGGGAGCTGTTTTTT
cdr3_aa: CASSVEGVGTGRSKRRGTGELFF

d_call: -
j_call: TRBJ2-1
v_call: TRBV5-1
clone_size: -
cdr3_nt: TGCGCCAGCAGCTTGGGAACTTCTTCCTACAATGAGCAGTTCTTC
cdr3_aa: CASSLGTSSYNEQFF